The 21 T cell receptor beta chains listed next were all sequenced from one sample in a study of blood T cell repertoires in COVID-19 (dated by TCRdb to between 2020 and 2021). Receptor libraries were prepared by the immunoSEQ multiplex PCR assay. TCRdb stores this immuneACCESS table with in-frame sequences only. Part of the clones is absent; in the studies checked, under half of the shortfall reflects unresolved V genes, and no reason is known for the rest. The sample table holds fewer than 250,000 clones, of which roughly three quarters were seen once. The ten largest clonotypes hold around 16% of the sample. The sequencing sample was made of PBMCs or T cells enriched from blood (not recorded which). These receptors all come from a woman aged 45-65 years with acute COVID-19.

The chain recombines TRBV19 with TRBJ2-1; 7 positions match TRBD1. The CDR3 loop spans 12 amino acids. J was trimmed by 6 bases and V by 7 bases; bases with no gene match: 3. Germline CDR1 reads LNHDA; CDR2 reads SQIVND (reference sequence). CDR3 DNA: TGTGCCAGTAAACCAGGGGGCAATGAGCAGTTCTTC. Translating it yields CASKPGGNEQFF.

The V and J genes are TRBV7-9 and TRBJ2-5; TRBD1 matches 9 bases. Trimming at V came to 5 bases and at J to 4 bases, leaving 11 bases not matched to a gene. The CDR3 extends over 16 amino acids. From germline, CDR1 is SEHNR and CDR2 FQNEAQ (reference sequence). CDR3 DNA sequence: TGTGCCAGCAGCCGGTCACAGGGGGCGCTTATAGAGACCCAGTACTTC. This codes for CASSRSQGALIETQYF.

The CDR3: CASSTDRGSPLHF. CDR3 coding DNA: TGTGCCAGCAGCACTGACAGGGGTTCACCCCTCCACTTT. This sequence joins TRBV6-1 and TRBJ1-6; 8 bases are a match to TRBD1. V lost 6 bases to trimming and J lost 9 bases; unmatched junction nucleotides: 4. The CDR3 runs 13 residues. Germline V gene sequence: CDR1 MNHNS, CDR2 SASEGT.

V gene TRBV7-2 combines with J gene TRBJ1-1; D ambiguous. This CDR3 is built from 13 residues. V lost 5 bases and J 5 bases, leaving 12 bases between the germline ends. CDR1 is SGHTA, CDR2 FQGNSA, per germline. This CDR3 reads CASSQDATTEAFF. CDR3 coding DNA: TGTGCCAGCAGCCAAGATGCGACAACTGAAGCTTTCTTT.

This chain uses TRBV3-1 (or the pseudogene TRBV3-2) with TRBJ2-5; 9 positions agree with TRBD2. The CDR3 has 16 residues. With V trimmed by 4 bases and J by 5 bases, 11 bases remained unmatched. CDR1 and CDR2 from the germline V gene are LGHDT and YNNKEL (reference sequence). CDR3 sequence reads: CASSPTLSGGRETQYF. CDR3 bases: TGTGCCAGCAGCCCAACTCTTAGCGGGGGCCGCGAGACCCAGTACTTC.

The CDR3 here is CASSPERVGQNIQYF. In DNA, the CDR3 is TGTGCCAGCAGCCCCGAGAGGGTCGGTCAAAACATTCAGTACTTC. The chain has TRBV5-4 and TRBJ2-4; perhaps TRBD2 as D (5 bases). From germline, CDR1 is SGHNT and CDR2 YYREEE (reference sequence). This CDR3 has 15 residues. Trimming took off 4 bases at V and 5 bases at J, with 16 bases between the two ends.

This clone was seen more than once but under ten times. V gene TRBV9 combines with J gene TRBJ1-1; 7 nucleotides agree with TRBD1. Germline-derived CDR1 and CDR2 are SGDLS and YYNGEE. J was trimmed by 0 bases and V by 3 bases; bases with no gene match: 5. This CDR3 is built from 15 residues. For the CDR3, the DNA is TGTGCCAGCAGCGATTACGGGACAGTGAACACTGAAGCTTTCTTT. Amino acids: CASSDYGTVNTEAFF. The full variable domain, rest sourced from reference TRBV9 and TRBJ1-1, is DSGVTQTPKHLITATGQRVTLRCSPRSGDLSVYWYQQSLDQGLQFLIQYYNGEERAKGNILERFSAQQFPDLHSELNLSSLELGDSALYFCASSDYGTVNTEAFFGQGTRLTVV.

V is TRBV21-1 and J is TRBJ1-6; the D call in the table, TRBD1, was not verified against the DNA. TRBV21-1 is classified as a pseudogene. This CDR3 has 12 residues. The CDR3 region has the DNA TGTGCCAGTAAGGACAGGCTTTGTCCCCTCCACTTT. This translates into CASKDRLCPLHF.

This clone has more than one count but fewer than ten. The chain combines TRBV4-2 with TRBJ2-1, with 14 bases matching TRBD2. CDR3 length equals 15 residues. V was clipped by 5 bases and J by 7 bases; unmatched bases: 4. Germline values: CDR1 LGHNA, CDR2 YNFKEQ. The CDR3 sequence is CASSSGTSGGNEQFF. The DNA for the CDR3 is TGTGCCAGCAGCTCAGGGACTAGCGGGGGAAATGAGCAGTTCTTC.

As DNA, the CDR3 is TGTGCCAGCTCTAAGGTGGGGCAGTTGAATTCACCCCTCCACTTT. Translating it yields CASSKVGQLNSPLHF. The rearrangement links TRBV18 to TRBJ1-6; a possible D gene is TRBD1 (5 bases). V was shortened by 6 bases and J by 7 bases, with 16 bases between the two germline ends. Germline-derived CDR1 and CDR2 are KGHSH and LQKENI. CDR3 length equals 15 residues. The entire variable domain, with the rest obtained from reference TRBV18 and TRBJ1-6, is as follows: NAGVMQNPRHLVRRRGQEARLRCSPMKGHSHVYWYRQLPEEGLKFMVYLQKENIIDESGMPKERFSAEFPKEGPSILRIQQVVRGDSAAYFCASSKVGQLNSPLHFGNGTRLTVT.

The V and J genes are TRBV29-1 and TRBJ2-2, with a possible D match to TRBD2 (5 bases). Germline lookup yields CDR1 SQVTM and CDR2 ANQGSEA. V lost 6 bases to trimming and J lost 1 base, with 15 bases between them. The CDR3 length is 15 residues. The CDR3 DNA reads TGCAGCGTCCTCTCGGGATCTCGGAACACCGGGGAGCTGTTTTTT. Translation: CSVLSGSRNTGELFF.

The chain combines TRBV28 with TRBJ2-2; 9 positions agree with TRBD2. The V gene's germline CDR1 is MDHEN and CDR2 SYDVKM. The CDR3 length is 15 residues. Trimming at V came to 4 bases and at J to 3 bases, leaving 3 bases not matched to a gene. The CDR3 region is CASSSSGMYTGELFF. CDR3 in DNA: TGTGCCAGCAGTTCTAGCGGGATGTACACCGGGGAGCTGTTTTTT.

The chain employs TRBV7-8 and TRBJ2-7, with D tentatively TRBD2 (5 bases). Deletions cut 5 bases from V and 6 bases from J, with 20 bases between. The CDR3 is made up of 15 amino acids. Germline V CDR1 and CDR2: SGHVS, FQNEAQ. CDR3 DNA: TGTGCCAGCAGCCCCCTCGCCAGACTATCACGCGAGCAGTACGTC. Translated, it gives CASSPLARLSREQYV.

This chain connects TRBV28 to TRBJ2-1; 9 bases agree with TRBD2. Germline V gene lookup returns CDR1 MDHEN and CDR2 SYDVKM. The CDR3 totals 15 residues. Trimming took 2 bases from V and 4 from J; bases not matched to a gene: 3. CDR3 in amino acids: CASSLPSGAYNEQFF. CDR3 in DNA: TGTGCCAGCAGTTTACCTAGCGGGGCTTACAATGAGCAGTTCTTC.

This clone was counted between two and nine times. The chain joins TRBV11-2 to TRBJ1-2; D is possibly TRBD1 (6 bases). Germline V gives CDR1 SGHAT, CDR2 FQNNGV. The CDR3 runs to 13 residues. Deletions cut 5 bases from V and 2 bases from J, with 9 bases between. In DNA form, the CDR3 reads TGTGCCAGCAGCCCGCAGGGGAACTATGGCTACACCTTC. Its protein is CASSPQGNYGYTF.

V and J are TRBV5-1 and TRBJ2-2, with TRBD1 identical over 10 bases. Germline assignment: CDR1 SGHRS and CDR2 YFSETQ. CDR3 length: 16 residues. The trim removed 7 bases at V and 4 bases at J, leaving 10 bases unmatched. CDR3 amino acids: CASQNYRQGATGELFF. For the CDR3, the DNA is TGCGCCAGCCAGAACTACCGACAGGGGGCCACCGGGGAGCTGTTTTTT.

The chain is built from TRBV27 and TRBJ1-2; D is ambiguous. Germline-derived CDR1 and CDR2 are MNHEY and SMNVEV (reference sequence). The length of the CDR3 is 13 residues. V was clipped by 6 bases and J by 0 bases, with 8 bases between them. Here the CDR3 reads CASRPSANYGYTF. Here the CDR3 DNA reads TGTGCCAGCAGACCCAGCGCTAACTATGGCTACACCTTC.

On this clone: This may come from a read error, since a much larger clone is one base off. This sequence joins TRBV7-9 and TRBJ1-1, with D tentatively TRBD1 (5 bases). CDR1 is SEHNR, CDR2 FQNEAQ, per germline (reference sequence). The CDR3 loop spans 13 amino acids. The V gene lost 5 bases and the J gene lost 0 bases, with 7 bases spanning the gap. Here the CDR3 DNA reads TGTGCCAGCAGCGAGACAGTGAACACTGAAGCTTTCTTT. Protein: CASSETVNTEAFF.

The chain carries TRBV4-1 and TRBJ1-5; D unresolved. Trimming left V 3 bases short and J 2 bases short, with 14 bases between. Germline CDR1 is MGHRA and CDR2 is YSYEKL. The CDR3 loop spans 16 amino acids. Written as DNA, the CDR3 is TGCGCCAGCAGCCAGGTACATGGGGAGGGCAATCAGCCCCAGCATTTT. Translation: CASSQVHGEGNQPQHF.

In this sample, this clone turned up once. In DNA form, the CDR3 reads TGTGCCAGCTCACCACCGGGGGCAACCACTGAAGCTTTCTTT. It encodes CASSPPGATTEAFF. This chain joins TRBV18 and TRBJ1-1; possible D gene TRBD1, 6 bases. Trimming removed 0 bases from V and 4 bases from J, with 9 bases in between. The germline gives CDR1 KGHSH, CDR2 LQKENI. The CDR3 spans 14 residues.

This clone was detected a few times. V usage is TRBV7-2 and J usage is TRBJ1-5; no definite D call. This CDR3 has 15 residues. The V end was cut by 5 bases, the J end by 3 bases, with 14 bases between. Germline CDR1 SGHTA, CDR2 FQGNSA. The CDR3 sequence: CASSTKYGDNQPQHF. The CDR3 DNA reads TGTGCCAGCAGCACAAAATACGGGGACAATCAGCCCCAGCATTTT.